Below, 16 T cell receptor beta chains from the same sample are listed, as sequenced in a study of T cells in narcolepsy. Here immunoSEQ multiplex PCR was the method, and the copy in TCRdb shows in-frame clones only, minus some. This repertoire shows approximately 35,000 clones, roughly 90% found once; its top ten account for 0.83%. The specimen was CD45RA- memory CD4+ T cells from PBMCs. The receptors here all came from a human donor with narcolepsy.

The chain has TRBV28 and TRBJ1-4; D is undetermined. V lost 8 bases, J lost 7 bases, and 14 bases lay in between. From germline, CDR1 is MDHEN and CDR2 SYDVKM. The CDR3 is 13 residues long. The CDR3 DNA reads as TGTGCCAGCCTTAACCGACGCAGTGAAAAACTGTTTTTT. It translates to CASLNRRSEKLFF.

This sequence joins TRBV7-2 and TRBJ1-2, with unresolved D. From germline, CDR1 is SGHTA and CDR2 FQGNSA. CDR3 length equals 10 residues. V was clipped by 4 bases and J by 8 bases, with 5 bases between them. The CDR3 DNA follows: TGTGCCAGCAGCTCTGAAGGCTACACCTTC. Translation gives CASSSEGYTF.

This rearrangement joins TRBV7-8 to TRBJ2-3; 9 nucleotides align to TRBD1. V lost 11 bases to trimming and J lost 12 bases; unmatched junction nucleotides: 15. CDR3 size: 13 residues. Per the germline V gene, CDR1 is SGHVS and CDR2 is FQNEAQ. CDR3 amino acids: CAAAAGQGLNQYF. The CDR3 nucleotides are TGTGCCGCAGCCGCGGGACAGGGTTTGAACCAGTATTTT.

The chain combines TRBV11-2 with TRBJ2-2, with D maybe TRBD2 (5 bases). CDR1 is SGHAT, CDR2 FQNNGV, per germline. The length of the CDR3 is 13 residues. Deletions cut 4 bases from V and 7 bases from J, with 10 bases between. The CDR3 DNA follows: TGTGCCAGCAGCTCCGCTGAGGGCGGGGAGCTGTTTTTT. Its protein is CASSSAEGGELFF.

The J gene is TRBJ2-2, the V gene TRBV5-1; 7 bases are shared with TRBD1. This CDR3 is built from 15 residues. The germline gives CDR1 SGHRS, CDR2 YFSETQ. V shed 4 bases and J 4 bases; nucleotides not matched to a gene: 7. The CDR3 here is CASSPDRVRTGELFF. The CDR3 DNA reads as TGCGCCAGCAGCCCCGACAGGGTCCGCACCGGGGAGCTGTTTTTT.

This sequence joins TRBV7-2 and TRBJ2-2; 11 positions match TRBD2. Losses at the gene ends were 2 bases for V and 6 bases for J; bases not matched to a gene: 8. Germline V lookup: CDR1 SGHTA, CDR2 FQGNSA. The CDR3 length is 17 residues. DNA for the CDR3: TGTGCCAGCAGCTTACCAACTAGCGGGAGAGGGGCCGGGGAGCTGTTTTTT. Its protein product is CASSLPTSGRGAGELFF. Variable domain in full (rest from reference TRBV7-2 and TRBJ2-2): GAGVSQSPSNKVTEKGKDVELRCDPISGHTALYWYRQSLGQGLEFLIYFQGNSAPDKSGLPSDRFSAERTGGSVSTLTIQRTQQEDSAVYLCASSLPTSGRGAGELFFGEGSRLTVL.

The chain employs TRBV28 and TRBJ2-1, with D possibly matching TRBD2 (6 bases). The CDR3 extends over 11 amino acids. Trimming pared 6 bases from V and 9 bases from J, leaving 9 bases between. Germline assignment: CDR1 MDHEN and CDR2 SYDVKM. The CDR3 loop reads CASRTSSEQFF. The CDR3, as DNA: TGTGCCAGCAGAACTAGCAGTGAGCAGTTCTTC. Full variable domain (missing parts from reference TRBV28 and TRBJ2-1): DVKVTQSSRYLVKRTGEKVFLECVQDMDHENMFWYRQDPGLGLRLIYFSYDVKMKEKGDIPEGYSVSREKKERFSLILESASTNQTSMYLCASRTSSEQFFGPGTRLTVL.

The chain has TRBV11-3 and TRBJ2-2, with D perhaps matching TRBD1 or TRBD2 (5 bases each). Per germline, CDR1 SGHNT and CDR2 YENEEA. Trimming took 8 bases from V and 6 from J, leaving 19 bases between them. This CDR3 spans 15 amino acids. The CDR3 nucleotides read TGTGCCAGCGGGGGTCGTGAGGGAACAGCCGGGGAGCTGTTTTTT. It encodes CASGGREGTAGELFF.

The chain joins TRBV7-2 to TRBJ1-2; 10 bases agree with TRBD1. Germline lookup yields CDR1 SGHTA and CDR2 FQGNSA. This CDR3 contains 15 residues. J lost 2 bases, V lost 5 bases, and 5 bases had no gene match. The CDR3 is CASSPTGQGNYGYTF. CDR3 in DNA: TGTGCCAGCAGCCCAACGGGACAGGGGAACTATGGCTACACCTTC.

This clone was detected only once. This chain links TRBV5-5 with TRBJ2-7; D may be TRBD1 (5 bases). Germline values: CDR1 SGHKS, CDR2 YYEKEE (reference sequence). Trimming removed 4 bases from V and 2 bases from J, with 13 bases in between. The CDR3 has 14 amino acids. This chain's CDR3 is CASSPGPGTYEQYF. The CDR3 nucleotides read TGTGCCAGCAGCCCAGGGCCAGGGACCTACGAGCAGTACTTC.

The chain joins TRBV5-1 to TRBJ1-3; weak D call: TRBD1 (5 bases). The V gene lost 5 bases and the J gene lost 3 bases, with 15 bases spanning the gap. There are 15 residues in the CDR3. Germline loops: CDR1 SGHRS, CDR2 YFSETQ. CDR3 coding DNA: TGCGCCAGCAGGCGGACCCGGGACGGTGGAAACACCATATATTTT. Protein sequence: CASRRTRDGGNTIYF.

The chain recombines TRBV6-5 with TRBJ2-7; no reliable D call. Trimming took off 7 bases at V and 3 bases at J, with 10 bases between the two ends. The CDR3 extends over 12 amino acids. Per germline, CDR1 MNHEY and CDR2 SVGAGI. CDR3 DNA sequence: TGTGCCAGCAAAGGCCCCCTCTACGAGCAGTACTTC. Protein sequence: CASKGPLYEQYF.

The chain's CDR3 is CASSPRGQYNEQFF. Here the CDR3 DNA reads TGTGCCAGCAGCCCCCGTGGACAGTACAATGAGCAGTTCTTC. This chain uses TRBV9 with TRBJ2-1, with D possibly being TRBD1 (6 bases). The length of the CDR3 is 14 residues. The V end lost 4 bases, the J end lost 4 bases, and 12 bases lay between the germline ends. Germline V CDR1 and CDR2: SGDLS, YYNGEE. The full variable domain, in which reference TRBV9 and TRBJ2-1 provide the parts outside the CDR3, is DSGVTQTPKHLITATGQRVTLRCSPRSGDLSVYWYQQSLDQGLQFLIQYYNGEERAKGNILERFSAQQFPDLHSELNLSSLELGDSALYFCASSPRGQYNEQFFGPGTRLTVL.

The sample holds one count of this clone. The rearrangement uses TRBV10-3 and TRBJ2-3, with unresolved D. V lost 1 base to trimming and J lost 6 bases, with 5 bases between them. The CDR3 contains 12 residues. CDR1 and CDR2 (germline): ENHRY, SYGVKD. This CDR3 is CAISELGDTQYF. The CDR3 nucleotides are TGTGCCATCAGTGAGTTAGGGGATACGCAGTATTTT.

The V gene is TRBV19, the J gene TRBJ2-2, with 9 bases that match TRBD2. Unmatched junction bases numbered 4, after V lost 3 bases and J lost 5 bases. Germline values: CDR1 LNHDA, CDR2 SQIVND (reference sequence). The CDR3 totals 15 residues. The CDR3 DNA sequence: TGTGCCAGTAGTATTAGCGGGAGCGGGACCGGGGAGCTGTTTTTT. This codes for CASSISGSGTGELFF.

With respect to this clone: An end of the junction does not agree with germline; a read error may underlie this. Other DNA sequences in this sample translate to the same CDR3. This sequence joins TRBV30 and TRBJ1-1; 7 bases agree with TRBD1. The CDR3 sequence is 14 residues long. The germline gives CDR1 GTSNPN, CDR2 SVGIG (reference sequence). CDR3 amino acids: CAWSLDREGGGLIF. The CDR3 DNA sequence: TGTGCCTGGAGCCTAGACAGGGAGGGTGGGGGGCTGATCTTT. The full variable domain, its missing parts supplied by reference TRBV30 and TRBJ1-1, is SQTIHQWPATLVQPVGSPLSLECTVEGTSNPNLYWYRQAAGRGLQLLFYSVGIGQISSEVPQNLSASRPQDRQFILSSKKLLLSDSGFYLCAWSLDREGGGLIFGQGTRLTVV.